This paragraph covers one TCR beta chain sequence. Its cognate antigen is unknown. The data belong to a study of cytomegalovirus exposure and HLA in healthy donors. General observations from the study: Rarity marked most TCR sequences, yet some public TCRs occurred in many donors. Later on, a genetic analysis was performed. It linked a missense variant in DCLRE1C with V- and J-gene trimming of TCR beta.

The PCR used 60 Vbeta and 13 Jbeta primers. Some clones are missing from TCRdb's copy, which holds only in-frame ones; the method was immunoSEQ multiplex PCR. This sample yields 110,000 to 150,000 clones, of which roughly 71% are seen a single time; 6.5% to 9% belongs to the top ten. The sample comprised PBMCs. This sequence originates from a man aged 25-45 years in good health and CMV-seronegative.

DNA for the CDR3: TGTGCCAGCAGCCCACGACTCAAGTCCTACGAGCAGTACTTC. Translation gives CASSPRLKSYEQYF. The chain is built from TRBV9 and TRBJ2-7; unclear D gene. V lost 4 bases to trimming and J lost 1 base, with 12 bases between them. Germline V lookup: CDR1 SGDLS, CDR2 YYNGEE. The CDR3 totals 14 residues.